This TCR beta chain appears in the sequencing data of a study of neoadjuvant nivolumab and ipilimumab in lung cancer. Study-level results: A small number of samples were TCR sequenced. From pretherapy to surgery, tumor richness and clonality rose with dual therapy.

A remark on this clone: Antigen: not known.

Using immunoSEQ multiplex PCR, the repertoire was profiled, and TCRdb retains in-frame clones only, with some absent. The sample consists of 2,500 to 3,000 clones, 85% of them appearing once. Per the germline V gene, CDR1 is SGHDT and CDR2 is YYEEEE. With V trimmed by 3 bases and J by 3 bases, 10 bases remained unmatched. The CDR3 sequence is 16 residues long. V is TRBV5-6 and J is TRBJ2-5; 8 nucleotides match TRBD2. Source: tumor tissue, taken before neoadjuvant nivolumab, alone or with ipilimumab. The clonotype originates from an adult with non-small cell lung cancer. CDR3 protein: CASSSSGTRAEETQYF. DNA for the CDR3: TGTGCCAGCAGCTCATCCGGGACTAGGGCGGAAGAGACCCAGTACTTC.